The source of this TCR beta chain is a study of monozygotic twins with inflammatory bowel disease. The CDR3 contains 17 residues. The germline CDR1 and CDR2 sequences are MNHEY and SVGEGT. TCRdb reprocessed the 5' RACE reads and keeps a single row for each CDR3 protein, giving no DNA. The table lists approximately 390,000 distinct CDR3 sequences. The V gene is TRBV6-2 or TRBV6-3, the J gene TRBJ2-1; the TRBD2 assignment by TCRdb is unverifiable without DNA. The sequencing input was blood. The source is a human donor with ulcerative colitis or Crohn's disease, or a healthy co-twin of an affected twin (not recorded which). CDR3: CANSYSRLAGAYNEQFF.